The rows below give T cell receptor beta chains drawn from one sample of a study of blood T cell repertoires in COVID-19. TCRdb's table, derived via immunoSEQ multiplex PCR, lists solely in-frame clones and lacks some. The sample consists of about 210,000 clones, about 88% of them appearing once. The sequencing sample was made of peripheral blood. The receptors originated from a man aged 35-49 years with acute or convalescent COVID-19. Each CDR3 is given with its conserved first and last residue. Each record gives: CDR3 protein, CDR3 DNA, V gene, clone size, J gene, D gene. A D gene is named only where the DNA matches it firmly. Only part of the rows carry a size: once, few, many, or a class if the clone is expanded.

CDR3 protein: CASSPSEAQYF
CDR3 DNA: TGTGCCAGCTCCCCTAGCGAGGCCCAGTACTTC
V gene: TRBV18
clone size: NA
J gene: TRBJ2-5
D gene: NA

CDR3 protein: CASSLWSGREPNEQFF
CDR3 DNA: TGCGCCAGCAGCTTGTGGAGCGGGAGGGAACCCAATGAGCAGTTCTTC
V gene: TRBV5-1
clone size: NA
J gene: TRBJ2-1
D gene: TRBD2

CDR3 protein: CASSPNSRVAGRGQFF
CDR3 DNA: TGTGCCAGCAGCCCAAACTCGAGGGTAGCGGGGAGGGGGCAGTTCTTC
V gene: TRBV4-2
clone size: NA
J gene: TRBJ2-1
D gene: TRBD2

CDR3 protein: CASTFHLRSLAGVNEQFF
CDR3 DNA: TGCGCCAGCACCTTCCACCTCAGGTCACTAGCGGGAGTCAATGAGCAGTTCTTC
V gene: TRBV4-3
clone size: NA
J gene: TRBJ2-1
D gene: TRBD2

CDR3 protein: CASSPGTGAYEQYF
CDR3 DNA: TGTGCCAGCAGCCCCGGGACAGGGGCATACGAGCAGTACTTC
V gene: TRBV25-1
clone size: NA
J gene: TRBJ2-7
D gene: TRBD1

CDR3 protein: CASGPRIGTQETQYF
CDR3 DNA: TGTGCCAGCGGACCCCGAATAGGGACTCAAGAGACCCAGTACTTC
V gene: TRBV11-2
clone size: once
J gene: TRBJ2-5
D gene: NA

CDR3 protein: CASSPRGEGSTEAFF
CDR3 DNA: TGTGCCAGCAGCCCCCGCGGCGAGGGCTCCACTGAAGCTTTCTTT
V gene: TRBV7-9
clone size: NA
J gene: TRBJ1-1
D gene: NA

CDR3 protein: CASSPLWGTGGGDTQYF
CDR3 DNA: TGTGCCAGTAGTCCGCTTTGGGGGACGGGGGGCGGAGATACGCAGTATTTT
V gene: TRBV19
clone size: NA
J gene: TRBJ2-3
D gene: NA

CDR3 protein: CASSSIRQMNTEAFF
CDR3 DNA: TGTGCCAGCAGCTCTATCCGACAAATGAACACTGAAGCTTTCTTT
V gene: TRBV7-6
clone size: NA
J gene: TRBJ1-1
D gene: NA

CDR3 protein: CASTVRFNQPQHF
CDR3 DNA: TGTGCCAGCACCGTACGGTTCAATCAGCCCCAGCATTTT
V gene: TRBV6-6
clone size: NA
J gene: TRBJ1-5
D gene: NA

CDR3 protein: CASSLAPVGYSGNTIYF
CDR3 DNA: TGTGCCAGCAGTTTAGCTCCTGTCGGTTACTCTGGAAACACCATATATTTT
V gene: TRBV7-2
clone size: few
J gene: TRBJ1-3
D gene: NA

CDR3 protein: CASSPPFGKTQYF
CDR3 DNA: TGTGCCAGCTCACCACCGTTCGGGAAGACCCAGTACTTC
V gene: TRBV18
clone size: NA
J gene: TRBJ2-5
D gene: NA

CDR3 protein: CASRAGTQNTGELFF
CDR3 DNA: TGTGCCAGCAGAGCCGGGACACAGAACACCGGGGAGCTGTTTTTT
V gene: TRBV6-5
clone size: NA
J gene: TRBJ2-2
D gene: NA

CDR3 protein: CSVEVGAGTHYEQYF
CDR3 DNA: TGCAGCGTTGAAGTGGGAGCGGGGACCCACTACGAGCAGTACTTC
V gene: TRBV29-1
clone size: NA
J gene: TRBJ2-7
D gene: TRBD2

CDR3 protein: CSVGLTGRETEAFF
CDR3 DNA: TGCAGCGTTGGACTTACAGGGCGTGAGACTGAAGCTTTCTTT
V gene: TRBV29-1
clone size: NA
J gene: TRBJ1-1
D gene: NA

CDR3 protein: CASSLSDRVGAFF
CDR3 DNA: TGTGCCAGCAGCTTATCGGACAGGGTTGGAGCTTTCTTT
V gene: TRBV7-9
clone size: NA
J gene: TRBJ1-1
D gene: TRBD1

CDR3 protein: CASSNRGGDSSGNTIYF
CDR3 DNA: TGTGCCAGCAGTAACAGAGGAGGGGACAGCTCTGGAAACACCATATATTTT
V gene: TRBV28
clone size: NA
J gene: TRBJ1-3
D gene: TRBD1

CDR3 protein: CASSLVEDRGSETQYF
CDR3 DNA: TGTGCCAGCAGCTTAGTGGAGGACAGGGGTTCAGAGACCCAGTACTTC
V gene: TRBV7-9
clone size: NA
J gene: TRBJ2-5
D gene: TRBD1